A single sample is the source of the 22 T cell receptor beta chains below, sequenced in a study of blood T cell repertoires in COVID-19. Clones were read by immunoSEQ multiplex PCR, and TCRdb kept only the in-frame ones, dropping some. The table includes some 320,000 clones, approximately 87% detected once. Sequencing used peripheral blood. All receptors derive from a woman in her fifties or sixties who had recovered from COVID-19.

The rearrangement joins TRBV11-2 to TRBJ2-5, with TRBD2 matching over 9 bases. J gave up 3 bases and V 1 base, and 9 bases lay outside the gene matches. Germline V gene sequence: CDR1 SGHAT, CDR2 FQNNGV. This CDR3 comprises 17 residues. CDR3 amino acids: CASSLASLAGIEETQYF. For the CDR3, the DNA is TGTGCCAGCAGCTTAGCCTCCCTAGCGGGGATTGAAGAGACCCAGTACTTC.

This chain uses TRBV5-1 with TRBJ2-1; the D is unclear. V was shortened by 0 bases and J by 3 bases, with 4 bases between the two germline ends. CDR1 and CDR2 (germline): SGHRS, YFSETQ. This CDR3 has 13 residues. The CDR3 reads CASSLGDYNEQFF. The CDR3 nucleotides read TGCGCCAGCAGCTTGGGCGACTACAATGAGCAGTTCTTC.

The chain is built from TRBV5-1 and TRBJ1-5; the D gene is possibly TRBD1 (5 bases). Trimming stripped 2 bases from V and 4 bases from J, with 13 bases between. From germline, CDR1 is SGHRS and CDR2 YFSETQ. This CDR3 is built from 15 residues. CDR3 residues: CASSFDGSGNQPQHF. CDR3 DNA: TGCGCCAGCAGCTTTGACGGTTCAGGGAATCAGCCCCAGCATTTT.

The chain employs TRBV7-2 and TRBJ2-3, with TRBD2 as a possible D gene (7 bases). Germline lookup yields CDR1 SGHTA and CDR2 FQGNSA. Trimming stripped 10 bases from V and 0 bases from J, with 11 bases between. There are 13 residues in the CDR3. CDR3: CATRGGSTDTQYF. The CDR3 nucleotides are TGTGCCACTAGGGGGGGAAGCACAGATACGCAGTATTTT.

The J gene is TRBJ2-5, the V gene TRBV5-1, with 7 bases aligning to TRBD2. Germline assignment: CDR1 SGHRS and CDR2 YFSETQ. There are 13 residues in the CDR3. With V trimmed by 5 bases and J by 3 bases, 4 bases remained unmatched. In DNA, the CDR3 is TGCGCCAGCAGGAGGGGAGGGGAAGAGACCCAGTACTTC. It yields the protein CASRRGGEETQYF. The variable domain in full, completed from reference TRBV5-1 and TRBJ2-5, reads KAGVTQTPRYLIKTRGQQVTLSCSPISGHRSVSWYQQTPGQGLQFLFEYFSETQRNKGNFPGRFSGRQFSNSRSEMNVSTLELGDSALYLCASRRGGEETQYFGPGTRLLVL.

The rearrangement uses TRBV24-1 and TRBJ2-5, with 12 bases that match TRBD2. CDR3 length: 18 residues. CDR1 and CDR2 from the germline V gene are KGHDR and SFDVKD. After removal of 5 bases from V and 5 bases from J, the junction contained 14 bases not matched to a gene. CDR3 nucleotide sequence: TGTGCCACCAGTGTCCCCCTAGCGGGAGGGTGGGTGAGGGAGACCCAGTACTTC. This sequence encodes CATSVPLAGGWVRETQYF.

This clone occurred once. This chain links TRBV6-5 with TRBJ2-7, with TRBD2 as a possible D gene (6 bases). The CDR3 sequence is 14 residues long. V lost 7 bases, J lost 3 bases, and 16 bases lay in between. Germline V gene data show CDR1 as MNHEY and CDR2 as SVGAGI. The CDR3 is CASTRMGGSYEQYF. CDR3 DNA: TGTGCCAGCACCAGAATGGGGGGTAGCTACGAGCAGTACTTC.

On this clone: Other DNA variants within this sample encode the same CDR3. The genes are TRBV5-6 and TRBJ2-3; a weak D match, TRBD2 (7 bases). Germline V CDR1 and CDR2: SGHDT, YYEEEE. Trimming cost V 1 base and J 4 bases, with 16 bases left between them. The CDR3 spans 16 residues. The CDR3 sequence: CASSLLASGGPDTQYF. CDR3 coding DNA: TGTGCCAGCAGCTTGCTGGCTTCGGGGGGCCCAGATACGCAGTATTTT.

The gene calls are TRBV30 and TRBJ1-6; D gene unclear. The CDR3 is made up of 14 amino acids. V was clipped by 3 bases and J by 5 bases, with 11 bases between them. The germline gives CDR1 GTSNPN, CDR2 SVGIG (reference sequence). CDR3: CAWSSGVNNSPLHF. CDR3 DNA sequence: TGTGCCTGGAGCAGCGGGGTAAATAATTCACCCCTCCACTTT.

A remark on this clone: This CDR3 is also generated by other DNA sequences in the sample. The chain couples TRBV6-5 to TRBJ2-7; 8 bases map to TRBD1. Germline values: CDR1 MNHEY, CDR2 SVGAGI. J lost 6 bases, V lost 5 bases, and 3 bases had no gene match. The CDR3 runs to 12 residues. The chain's CDR3 is CASSRTGGEQYF. In nucleotides, the CDR3 is TGTGCCAGCAGTAGAACAGGGGGCGAGCAGTACTTC.

The chain has TRBV5-8 and TRBJ2-2, with 7 bases identical to TRBD1. Per germline, CDR1 SGHTS and CDR2 YDEGEE. The length of the CDR3 is 13 residues. With 4 bases clipped from V and 5 bases from J, the junction kept 2 bases outside the gene matches. The CDR3 DNA reads TGTGCCAGCAGCCCCAGGGGGACCGGGGAGCTGTTTTTT. This gives the protein CASSPRGTGELFF. The full variable domain, its missing parts supplied by reference TRBV5-8 and TRBJ2-2, is EAGVTQSPTHLIKTRGQQATLRCSPISGHTSVYWYQQALGLGLQFLLWYDEGEERNRGNFPPRFSGRQFPNYSSELNVNALELEDSALYLCASSPRGTGELFFGEGSRLTVL.

The CDR3 loop is CASDKTAGTGSPLHF. The CDR3 region has the DNA TGTGCCAGCGACAAGACGGCGGGGACGGGTTCACCCCTCCACTTT. The chain employs TRBV5-5 and TRBJ1-6; tentative D call: TRBD1 (5 bases). Germline V gives CDR1 SGHKS, CDR2 YYEKEE (reference sequence). Trimming took off 7 bases at V and 9 bases at J, with 20 bases between the two ends. The CDR3 length is 15 residues.

The gene calls are TRBV27 and TRBJ2-7; possibly TRBD1 for D (6 bases). The CDR3 has 17 amino acids. V was trimmed by 4 bases and J by 2 bases, leaving 21 bases between them. Germline V gives CDR1 MNHEY, CDR2 SMNVEV (reference sequence). The CDR3 spells CASSSFLRDKGTYEQYF. Written as DNA, the CDR3 is TGTGCCAGCAGTTCTTTTCTCCGGGACAAGGGGACCTACGAGCAGTACTTC.

The V and J genes are TRBV2 and TRBJ2-5; tentatively, D is TRBD1 (5 bases). The V end was cut by 0 bases, the J end by 5 bases, with 13 bases between. The CDR3 totals 15 residues. Germline V lookup: CDR1 SNHLY, CDR2 FYNNEI. This CDR3 reads CASSEARRGSETQYF. In DNA, the CDR3 is TGTGCCAGCAGTGAAGCGCGAAGGGGCTCGGAGACCCAGTACTTC.

The CDR3 protein is CASSQDSTVAKNIQYF. CDR3 nucleotides: TGTGCCAGCAGCCAAGATTCAACGGTAGCCAAAAACATTCAGTACTTC. This rearrangement joins TRBV3-1 (or the pseudogene TRBV3-2) to TRBJ2-4; D ambiguous. Germline V CDR1 and CDR2: LGHDT, YNNKEL (reference sequence). V was trimmed by 0 bases and J by 0 bases, leaving 9 bases between them. This CDR3 spans 16 amino acids.

This chain connects TRBV7-2 to TRBJ2-7, with no clear D. The ends were cut back, 2 bases at V and 0 bases at J, with 5 bases in the middle. Germline CDR1 is SGHTA and CDR2 is FQGNSA. This CDR3 region has 13 residues. The CDR3 spells CASSLSNSYEQYF. As DNA, the CDR3 is TGTGCCAGCAGCTTATCTAACTCCTACGAGCAGTACTTC.

The chain links TRBV6-5 to TRBJ1-6; D uncertain. V was clipped by 6 bases and J by 9 bases, with 12 bases between them. Germline CDR1 MNHEY, CDR2 SVGAGI. This CDR3 contains 13 residues. CDR3 in amino acids: CASREGISSPLHF. The CDR3 DNA reads TGTGCCAGCAGGGAGGGAATCTCTTCACCCCTCCACTTT.

The chain joins TRBV7-2 to TRBJ1-1; maybe TRBD1 (5 bases). Germline V CDR1 and CDR2: SGHTA, FQGNSA. This CDR3 is built from 14 residues. Deletions cut 1 base from V and 4 bases from J, with 10 bases between. The CDR3 nucleotides read TGTGCCAGCAGCTTAGTAGCAGGGTCCACTGAAGCTTTCTTT. Its protein product is CASSLVAGSTEAFF.

The chain is built from TRBV6-1 and TRBJ1-1; tentatively, D is TRBD1 (5 bases). There are 13 residues in the CDR3. The germline V gene encodes CDR1 MNHNS and CDR2 SASEGT. Trimming stripped 1 base from V and 6 bases from J, with 9 bases between. The CDR3 reads CASSEGGWAEAFF. The CDR3 region has the DNA TGTGCCAGCAGTGAAGGGGGCTGGGCTGAAGCTTTCTTT.

V usage is TRBV7-9 and J usage is TRBJ1-2; D uncertain. The germline V gene encodes CDR1 SEHNR and CDR2 FQNEAQ (reference sequence). CDR3 size: 11 residues. Trimming took off 5 bases at V and 2 bases at J, with 3 bases between the two ends. The CDR3 sequence: CASSQNYGYTF. Written as DNA, the CDR3 is TGTGCCAGCAGCCAAAACTATGGCTACACCTTC.

The V gene is TRBV28, the J gene TRBJ2-2, with TRBD1 as a possible D gene (6 bases). The germline gives CDR1 MDHEN, CDR2 SYDVKM. With 2 bases removed from V and 2 bases from J, the gap between germline ends came to 12 bases. There are 16 residues in the CDR3. CDR3: CASSLPLGTNTGELFF. CDR3 nucleotides: TGTGCCAGCAGTTTACCTTTGGGGACAAACACCGGGGAGCTGTTTTTT.

As regards this clone: At one end, the junction sequence differs from germline, possibly due to a read error. The V call is TRBV12-3 or TRBV12-4, the J call TRBJ2-2; D not certain. The CDR3 length is 13 residues. The CDR3 sequence is CASSLVNIGELFF. The CDR3 DNA is TGTGCCAGCAGTTTAGTGAACATCGGGGAGCTGTTTTTT.